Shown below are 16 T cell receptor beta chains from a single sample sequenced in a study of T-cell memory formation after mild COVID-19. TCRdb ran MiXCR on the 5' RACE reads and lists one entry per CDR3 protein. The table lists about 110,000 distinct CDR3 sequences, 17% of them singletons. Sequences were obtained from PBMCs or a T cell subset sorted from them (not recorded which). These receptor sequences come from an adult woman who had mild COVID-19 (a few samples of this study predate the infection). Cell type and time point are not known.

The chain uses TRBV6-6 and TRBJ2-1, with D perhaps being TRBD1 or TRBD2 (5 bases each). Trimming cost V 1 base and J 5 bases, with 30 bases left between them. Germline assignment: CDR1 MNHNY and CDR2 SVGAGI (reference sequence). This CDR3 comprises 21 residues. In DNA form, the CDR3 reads TGTGCCAGCAGTTACTACATCGCTTACACTACCTCCACCGGGACCAACAATGAGCAGTTCTTC. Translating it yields CASSYYIAYTTSTGTNNEQFF.

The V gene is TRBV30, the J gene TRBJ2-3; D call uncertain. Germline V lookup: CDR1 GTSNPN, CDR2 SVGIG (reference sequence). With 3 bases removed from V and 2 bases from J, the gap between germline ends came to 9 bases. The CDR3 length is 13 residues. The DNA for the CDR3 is TGTGCCTGGAGCCTCGGAGACACAGATACGCAGTATTTT. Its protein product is CAWSLGDTDTQYF.

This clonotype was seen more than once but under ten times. The CDR3 here is CASSQFLDNNEQFF. The CDR3 DNA reads TGTGCCAGCAGCCAATTCTTGGACAACAATGAGCAGTTCTTC. This chain connects TRBV4-2 to TRBJ2-1, with D possibly being TRBD1 (5 bases). The CDR3 covers 14 residues. V shed 2 bases and J shed 5 bases, with 10 bases lying between them. Germline-derived CDR1 and CDR2 are LGHNA and YNFKEQ.

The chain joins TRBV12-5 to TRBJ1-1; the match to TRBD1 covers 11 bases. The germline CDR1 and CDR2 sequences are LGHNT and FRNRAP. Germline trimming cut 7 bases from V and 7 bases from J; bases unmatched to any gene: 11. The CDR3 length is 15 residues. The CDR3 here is CASALGQGVRGEAFF. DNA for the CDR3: TGTGCTAGTGCCCTGGGACAGGGGGTACGAGGTGAAGCTTTCTTT. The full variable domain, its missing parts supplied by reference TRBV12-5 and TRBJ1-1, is DARVTQTPRHKVTEMGQEVTMRCQPILGHNTVFWYRQTMMQGLELLAYFRNRAPLDDSGMPKDRFSAEMPDATLATLKIQPSEPRDSAVYFCASALGQGVRGEAFFGQGTRLTVV.

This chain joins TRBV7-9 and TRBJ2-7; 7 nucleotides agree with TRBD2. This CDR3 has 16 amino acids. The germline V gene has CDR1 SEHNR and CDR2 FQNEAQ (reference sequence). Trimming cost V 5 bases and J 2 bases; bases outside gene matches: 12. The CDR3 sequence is CASSPPAASGAYEQYF. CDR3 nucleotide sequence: TGTGCCAGCAGCCCTCCTGCGGCTAGCGGAGCCTACGAGCAGTACTTC.

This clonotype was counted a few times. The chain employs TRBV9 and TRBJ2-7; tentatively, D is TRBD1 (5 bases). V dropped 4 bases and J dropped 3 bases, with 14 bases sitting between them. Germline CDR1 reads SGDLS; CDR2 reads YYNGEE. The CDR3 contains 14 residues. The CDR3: CASSPDSSSYEQYF. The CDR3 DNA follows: TGTGCCAGCAGCCCAGACAGTTCGAGCTACGAGCAGTACTTC.

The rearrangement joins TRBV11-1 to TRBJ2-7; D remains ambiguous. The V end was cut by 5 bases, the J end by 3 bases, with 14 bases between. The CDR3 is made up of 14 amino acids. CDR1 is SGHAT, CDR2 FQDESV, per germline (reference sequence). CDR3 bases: TGTGCCAGCAGCCCAACGACACGGATCTACGAGCAGTACTTC. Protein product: CASSPTTRIYEQYF.

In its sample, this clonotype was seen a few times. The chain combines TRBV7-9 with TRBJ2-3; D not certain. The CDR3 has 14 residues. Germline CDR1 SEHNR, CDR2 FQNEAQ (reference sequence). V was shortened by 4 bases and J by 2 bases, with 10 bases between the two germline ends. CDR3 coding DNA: TGTGCCAGCAGCTATCTTCGGATCACAGATACGCAGTATTTT. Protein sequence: CASSYLRITDTQYF.

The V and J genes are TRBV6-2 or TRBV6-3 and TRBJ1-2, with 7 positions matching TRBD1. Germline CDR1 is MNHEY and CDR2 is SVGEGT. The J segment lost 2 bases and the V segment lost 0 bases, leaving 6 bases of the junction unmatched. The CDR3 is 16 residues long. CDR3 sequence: CASSYSRGGRNYGYTF. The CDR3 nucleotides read TGTGCCAGCAGTTACTCGAGAGGGGGCAGAAACTATGGCTACACCTTC.

The CDR3 DNA sequence: TGTGCCAGCAGTTCGCTCGCAGGGCCAACTAATGAAAAACTGTTTTTT. It encodes CASSSLAGPTNEKLFF. The genes are TRBV27 and TRBJ1-4, with D possibly being TRBD1 (5 bases). Germline assignment: CDR1 MNHEY and CDR2 SMNVEV (reference sequence). Trimming removed 4 bases at V and 0 bases at J, with 12 bases between. The CDR3 sequence is 16 residues long.

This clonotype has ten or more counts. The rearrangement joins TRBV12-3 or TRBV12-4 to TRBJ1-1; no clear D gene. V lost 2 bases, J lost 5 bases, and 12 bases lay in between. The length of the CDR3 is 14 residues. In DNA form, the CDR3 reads TGTGCCAGCAGTTTAACGAAACGGGAGACTGAAGCTTTCTTT. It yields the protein CASSLTKRETEAFF.

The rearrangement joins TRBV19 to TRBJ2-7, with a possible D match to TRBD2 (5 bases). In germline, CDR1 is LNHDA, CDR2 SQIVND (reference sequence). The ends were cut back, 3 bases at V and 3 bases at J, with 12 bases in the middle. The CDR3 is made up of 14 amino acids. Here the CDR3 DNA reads TGTGCCAGTAGTATTTTCCTACGGGACTACGAGCAGTACTTC. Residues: CASSIFLRDYEQYF. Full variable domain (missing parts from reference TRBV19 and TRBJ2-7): DGGITQSPKYLFRKEGQNVTLSCEQNLNHDAMYWYRQDPGQGLRLIYYSQIVNDFQKGDIAEGYSVSREKKESFPLTVTSAQKNPTAFYLCASSIFLRDYEQYFGPGTRLTVT.

CDR3: CASSEIGRDYNEQFF. DNA of the CDR3: TGTGCCAGCAGTGAAATCGGACGGGACTACAATGAGCAGTTCTTC. The chain carries TRBV2 and TRBJ2-1, with a tentative D call TRBD2 (5 bases). The CDR3 consists of 15 residues. Germline V gene data show CDR1 as SNHLY and CDR2 as FYNNEI. Trimming removed 2 bases at V and 3 bases at J, with 11 bases between.

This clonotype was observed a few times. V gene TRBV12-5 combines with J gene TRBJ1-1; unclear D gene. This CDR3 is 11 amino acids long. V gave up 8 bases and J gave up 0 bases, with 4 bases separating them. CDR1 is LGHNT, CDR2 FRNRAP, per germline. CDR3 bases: TGTGCTAGTTGCTTGAACACTGAAGCTTTCTTT. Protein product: CASCLNTEAFF.

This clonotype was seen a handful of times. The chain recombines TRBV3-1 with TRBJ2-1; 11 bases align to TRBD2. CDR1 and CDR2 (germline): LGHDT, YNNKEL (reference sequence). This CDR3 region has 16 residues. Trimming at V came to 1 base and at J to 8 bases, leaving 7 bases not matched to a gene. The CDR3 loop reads CASSQGGSGREDEQFF. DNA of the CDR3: TGTGCCAGCAGCCAAGGGGGTAGCGGGAGGGAAGATGAGCAGTTCTTC.

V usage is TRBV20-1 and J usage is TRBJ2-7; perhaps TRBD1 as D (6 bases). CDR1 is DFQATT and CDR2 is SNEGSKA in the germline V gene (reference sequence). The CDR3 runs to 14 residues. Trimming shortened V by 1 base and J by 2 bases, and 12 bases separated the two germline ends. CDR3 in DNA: TGCAGTGCTAGAGGGACAGAGAAGGCCTACGAGCAGTACTTC. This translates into CSARGTEKAYEQYF.